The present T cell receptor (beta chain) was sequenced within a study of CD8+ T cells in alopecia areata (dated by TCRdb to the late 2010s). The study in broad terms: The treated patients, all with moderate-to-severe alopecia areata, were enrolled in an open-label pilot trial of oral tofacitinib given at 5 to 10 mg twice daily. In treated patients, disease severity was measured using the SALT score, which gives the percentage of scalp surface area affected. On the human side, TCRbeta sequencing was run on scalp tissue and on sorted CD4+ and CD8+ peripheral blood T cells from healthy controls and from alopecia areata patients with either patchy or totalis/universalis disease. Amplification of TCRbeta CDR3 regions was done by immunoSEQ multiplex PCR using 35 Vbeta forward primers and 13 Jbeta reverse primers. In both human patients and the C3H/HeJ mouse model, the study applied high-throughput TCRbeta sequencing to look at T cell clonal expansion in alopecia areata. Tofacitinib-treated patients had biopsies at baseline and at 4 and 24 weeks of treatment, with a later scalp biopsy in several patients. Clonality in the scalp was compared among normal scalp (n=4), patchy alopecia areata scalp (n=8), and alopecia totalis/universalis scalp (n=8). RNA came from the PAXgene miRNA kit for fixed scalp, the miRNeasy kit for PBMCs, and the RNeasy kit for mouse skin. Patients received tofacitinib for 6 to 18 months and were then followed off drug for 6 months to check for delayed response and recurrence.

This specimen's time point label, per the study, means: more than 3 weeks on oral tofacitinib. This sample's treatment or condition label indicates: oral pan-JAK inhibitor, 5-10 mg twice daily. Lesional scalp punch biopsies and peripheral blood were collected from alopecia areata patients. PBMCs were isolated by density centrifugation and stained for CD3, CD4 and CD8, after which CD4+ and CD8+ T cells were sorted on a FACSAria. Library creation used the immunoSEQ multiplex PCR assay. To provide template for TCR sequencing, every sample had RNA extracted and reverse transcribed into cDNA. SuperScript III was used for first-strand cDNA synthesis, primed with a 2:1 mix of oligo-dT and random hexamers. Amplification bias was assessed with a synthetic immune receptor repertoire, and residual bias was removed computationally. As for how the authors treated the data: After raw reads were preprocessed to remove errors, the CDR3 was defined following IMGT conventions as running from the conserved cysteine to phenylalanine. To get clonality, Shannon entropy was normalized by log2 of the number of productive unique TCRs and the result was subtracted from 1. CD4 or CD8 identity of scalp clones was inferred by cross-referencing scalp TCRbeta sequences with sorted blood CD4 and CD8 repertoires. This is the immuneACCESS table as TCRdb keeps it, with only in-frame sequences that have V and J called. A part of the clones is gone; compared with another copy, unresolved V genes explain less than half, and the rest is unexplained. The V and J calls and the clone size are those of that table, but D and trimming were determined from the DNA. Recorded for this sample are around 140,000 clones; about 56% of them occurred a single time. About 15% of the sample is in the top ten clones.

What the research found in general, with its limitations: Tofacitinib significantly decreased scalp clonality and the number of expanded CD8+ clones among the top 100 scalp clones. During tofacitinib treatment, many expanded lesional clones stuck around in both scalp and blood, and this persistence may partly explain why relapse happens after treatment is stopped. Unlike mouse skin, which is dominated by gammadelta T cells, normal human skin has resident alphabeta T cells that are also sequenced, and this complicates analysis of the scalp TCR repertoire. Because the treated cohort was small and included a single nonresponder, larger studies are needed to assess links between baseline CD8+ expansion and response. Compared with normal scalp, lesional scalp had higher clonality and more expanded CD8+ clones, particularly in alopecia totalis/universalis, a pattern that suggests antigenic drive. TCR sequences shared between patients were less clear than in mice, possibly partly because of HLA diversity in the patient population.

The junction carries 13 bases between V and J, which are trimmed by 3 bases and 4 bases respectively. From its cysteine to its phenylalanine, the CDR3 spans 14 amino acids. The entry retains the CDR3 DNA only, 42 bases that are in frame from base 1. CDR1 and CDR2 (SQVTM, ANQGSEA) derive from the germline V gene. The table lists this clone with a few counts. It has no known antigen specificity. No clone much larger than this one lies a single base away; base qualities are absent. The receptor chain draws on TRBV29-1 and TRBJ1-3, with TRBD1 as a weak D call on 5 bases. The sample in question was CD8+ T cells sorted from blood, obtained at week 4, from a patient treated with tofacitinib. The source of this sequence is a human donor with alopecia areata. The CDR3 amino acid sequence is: CSVDLGLEGNTIYF. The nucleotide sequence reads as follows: TGCAGCGTTGACCTGGGACTTGAAGGAAACACCATATATTTT.